These T cell receptor beta chains were read from a single sample in a study of immune evolution from preneoplasia to lung adenocarcinoma. TCRdb's copy holds only in-frame clones and misses some; the assay was immunoSEQ multiplex PCR. The top ten hold roughly 20% of the sample, which has about 2,500 clones, roughly 40% seen once. Material for sequencing was FFPE adjacent normal lung tissue. Source of these receptors: a person aged 60 to 80 with lung adenocarcinoma. Both conserved end residues are part of each CDR3. Each record gives: clone size, CDR3 length, D gene, J gene, V gene, CDR3 protein, CDR3 DNA. The D gene is left open where the match is weak. Not all rows give a size; the values are once, few, many and, for expanded clones, a class.

size: NA; length: 13; D: NA; J: TRBJ1-2; V: TRBV2; CDR3: CASSPLAGYGYTF; DNA: TGTGCCAGCAGTCCTCTTGCGGGGTATGGCTACACCTTC
size: few; length: 11; D: NA; J: TRBJ2-7; V: TRBV29-1; CDR3: CSVGGKNEQYF; DNA: TGCAGCGTTGGTGGGAAGAACGAGCAGTACTTC
size: once; length: 15; D: NA; J: TRBJ1-6; V: TRBV6-7; CDR3: CASSAGPLHNSPLHF; DNA: TGTGCCAGCAGCGCAGGGCCCCTACATAATTCACCCCTCCACTTT
size: few; length: 15; D: NA; J: TRBJ1-1; V: TRBV2; CDR3: CASSVDYRVSAEAFF; DNA: TGTGCCAGCAGTGTGGACTACAGGGTATCGGCTGAAGCTTTCTTT
size: few; length: 13; D: NA; J: TRBJ2-7; V: TRBV30; CDR3: CACTGTGFYEQYF; DNA: TGTGCCTGTACCGGGACGGGTTTCTACGAGCAGTACTTC
size: NA; length: 13; D: NA; J: TRBJ1-6; V: TRBV14; CDR3: CASSRGSGSPLHF; DNA: TGTGCCAGCAGCCGGGGGAGCGGGTCACCCCTCCACTTT
size: medium-sized; length: 15; D: NA; J: TRBJ1-1; V: TRBV7-9; CDR3: CASSLGSPRVTEAFF; DNA: TGTGCCAGCAGCTTAGGCTCCCCTAGGGTCACTGAAGCTTTCTTT
size: medium-sized; length: 14; D: NA; J: TRBJ2-3; V: TRBV25-1; CDR3: CASSTLLGADTQYF; DNA: TGTGCCAGCAGTACGCTACTAGGCGCAGATACGCAGTATTTT
size: few; length: 14; D: NA; J: TRBJ1-2; V: TRBV5-6; CDR3: CASSPGTANYGYTF; DNA: TGTGCCAGCAGCCCTGGGACGGCCAACTATGGCTACACCTTC
size: few; length: 14; D: NA; J: TRBJ1-2; V: TRBV19; CDR3: CASRSNEGGYGYTF; DNA: TGTGCCAGTAGATCAAACGAGGGAGGCTATGGCTACACCTTC
size: NA; length: 14; D: NA; J: TRBJ2-4; V: TRBV5-5; CDR3: CASSLLQGRNIQYF; DNA: TGTGCCAGCAGCTTATTACAGGGTAGAAACATTCAGTACTTC
size: few; length: 16; D: NA; J: TRBJ1-3; V: TRBV4-3; CDR3: CASSQARAGNGNTIYF; DNA: TGCGCCAGCAGCCAAGCTCGGGCAGGGAATGGAAACACCATATATTTT
size: NA; length: 14; D: NA; J: TRBJ2-7; V: TRBV4-1; CDR3: CASSRDSLDYEQYF; DNA: TGCGCCAGCAGCCGAGACAGCCTAGACTACGAGCAGTACTTC
size: NA; length: 13; D: NA; J: TRBJ2-7; V: TRBV7-8; CDR3: CASSPTGAGEQYF; DNA: TGTGCCAGCAGCCCCACGGGGGCGGGGGAGCAGTACTTC
size: NA; length: 14; D: TRBD1; J: TRBJ2-1; V: TRBV9; CDR3: CASSPGQLELEQFF; DNA: TGTGCCAGCAGCCCGGGACAGTTGGAGCTCGAACAGTTCTTC
size: NA; length: 14; D: NA; J: TRBJ2-4; V: TRBV30; CDR3: CAWENPLAKNIQYF; DNA: TGTGCCTGGGAGAATCCACTAGCCAAAAACATTCAGTACTTC
size: few; length: 15; D: NA; J: TRBJ1-2; V: TRBV19; CDR3: CASSIGQGLNYGYTF; DNA: TGTGCCAGTAGTATAGGTCAGGGGCTTAACTATGGCTACACCTTC
size: NA; length: 13; D: NA; J: TRBJ1-1; V: TRBV7-9; CDR3: CASSFQEATEAFF; DNA: TGTGCCAGCAGTTTCCAGGAGGCCACTGAAGCTTTCTTT
size: few; length: 12; D: NA; J: TRBJ2-1; V: TRBV7-2; CDR3: CASSQGNNEQFF; DNA: TGTGCCAGCTCTCAGGGGAACAATGAGCAGTTCTTC
size: NA; length: 12; D: NA; J: TRBJ1-2; V: TRBV27; CDR3: CASGTDLDGYTF; DNA: TGTGCCAGCGGAACCGACTTGGATGGCTACACCTTC
size: few; length: 12; D: NA; J: TRBJ2-7; V: TRBV13; CDR3: CASSTYSYEQYF; DNA: TGTGCCAGCAGCACCTACTCCTACGAGCAGTACTTC
size: NA; length: 14; D: NA; J: TRBJ2-7; V: TRBV7-3; CDR3: CASSPGSAQYEQYF; DNA: TGTGCCAGCAGCCCCGGGTCGGCTCAATACGAGCAGTACTTC
size: few; length: 13; D: TRBD1; J: TRBJ1-2; V: TRBV15; CDR3: CATSRQGAHGYTF; DNA: TGTGCCACCAGCAGACAGGGGGCTCATGGCTACACCTTC
size: NA; length: 13; D: NA; J: TRBJ2-7; V: TRBV5-4; CDR3: CASRKSDKGEQYF; DNA: TGTGCCAGCAGAAAGTCGGACAAGGGCGAGCAGTACTTC
size: medium-sized; length: 14; D: NA; J: TRBJ2-4; V: TRBV12-5; CDR3: CASAVGLAKNIQYF; DNA: TGTGCTAGTGCTGTCGGTCTAGCCAAAAACATTCAGTACTTC
size: NA; length: 15; D: NA; J: TRBJ1-2; V: TRBV29-1; CDR3: CSVEGVGVGSGGYTF; DNA: TGCAGCGTTGAAGGGGTAGGGGTTGGATCGGGGGGCTACACCTTC
size: NA; length: 16; D: NA; J: TRBJ2-3; V: TRBV7-9; CDR3: CASSLGSGTRLDTQYF; DNA: TGTGCCAGCAGCTTGGGTAGCGGAACTCGACTGGATACGCAGTATTTT
size: few; length: 12; D: NA; J: TRBJ2-7; V: TRBV30; CDR3: CAWSEQGYEQYF; DNA: TGTGCCTGGAGCGAACAGGGCTACGAGCAGTACTTC
size: NA; length: 13; D: NA; J: TRBJ1-2; V: TRBV25-1; CDR3: CASSDLRNGVYTF; DNA: TGTGCCAGCAGTGATTTGCGCAATGGGGTCTACACCTTC
size: NA; length: 15; D: NA; J: TRBJ2-3; V: TRBV2; CDR3: CASSYRDAYTDTQYF; DNA: TGTGCCAGCAGCTACCGGGACGCCTACACAGATACGCAGTATTTT
size: NA; length: 15; D: NA; J: TRBJ1-6; V: TRBV19; CDR3: CASSTGNNYNSPLHF; DNA: TGTGCCAGTAGTACGGGAAATAACTATAATTCACCCCTCCACTTT
size: few; length: 16; D: TRBD2; J: TRBJ2-7; V: TRBV29-1; CDR3: CSVQGTSGGMTYEQYF; DNA: TGCAGCGTGCAAGGGACTAGCGGGGGGATGACCTACGAGCAGTACTTC
size: few; length: 13; D: NA; J: TRBJ1-1; V: TRBV9; CDR3: CASSLQGRTEAFF; DNA: TGTGCCAGCAGCCTCCAGGGGCGTACTGAAGCTTTCTTT
size: NA; length: 14; D: NA; J: TRBJ1-1; V: TRBV9; CDR3: CASTSTEANTEAFF; DNA: TGTGCCAGCACCTCAACAGAGGCGAACACTGAAGCTTTCTTT
size: few; length: 13; D: NA; J: TRBJ1-3; V: TRBV29-1; CDR3: CSVVGDSGNTIYF; DNA: TGCAGCGTTGTGGGAGACTCTGGAAACACCATATATTTT
size: NA; length: 14; D: NA; J: TRBJ1-1; V: TRBV29-1; CDR3: CSVDFRGSWTEAFF; DNA: TGCAGCGTCGATTTCAGGGGTTCGTGGACTGAAGCTTTCTTT
size: NA; length: 16; D: TRBD1; J: TRBJ2-1; V: TRBV5-6; CDR3: CASCRDRGLLYNEQFF; DNA: TGTGCCAGCTGCCGGGACAGGGGGTTGCTTTACAATGAGCAGTTCTTC
size: medium-sized; length: 11; D: NA; J: TRBJ1-5; V: TRBV20-1; CDR3: CSARGGRPQHF; DNA: TGCAGTGCTAGAGGCGGACGACCCCAGCATTTT
size: NA; length: 13; D: NA; J: TRBJ2-3; V: TRBV7-2; CDR3: CASSPGVAGTQYF; DNA: TGTGCCAGCAGCCCGGGGGTTGCCGGTACGCAGTATTTT
size: few; length: 13; D: NA; J: TRBJ2-5; V: TRBV10-3; CDR3: CAISGTSQETQYF; DNA: TGTGCCATCAGTGGCACTAGCCAAGAGACCCAGTACTTC
size: NA; length: 16; D: NA; J: TRBJ1-2; V: TRBV4-3; CDR3: CASSHRPGGGGYGYTF; DNA: TGCGCCAGCAGCCACCGGCCTGGGGGAGGTGGGTATGGCTACACCTTC
size: NA; length: 16; D: TRBD2; J: TRBJ2-5; V: TRBV18; CDR3: CASSPTSGGEEETQYF; DNA: TGTGCCAGCTCACCGACTAGCGGGGGGGAGGAAGAGACCCAGTACTTC
size: few; length: 15; D: NA; J: TRBJ2-1; V: TRBV9; CDR3: CASSGDSGGYNEQFF; DNA: TGTGCCAGCAGCGGGGATAGCGGAGGCTACAATGAGCAGTTCTTC
size: NA; length: 14; D: NA; J: TRBJ1-6; V: TRBV7-2; CDR3: CASSYQGRNSPLHF; DNA: TGTGCCAGCAGCTATCAGGGACGGAATTCACCCCTCCACTTT
size: few; length: 18; D: TRBD1; J: TRBJ1-1; V: TRBV10-1; CDR3: CASSERGKSTGTYVEAFF; DNA: TGCGCCAGCAGTGAACGGGGAAAATCGACAGGGACCTACGTTGAAGCTTTCTTT
size: NA; length: 13; D: NA; J: TRBJ1-2; V: TRBV2; CDR3: CATESQTYYGYTF; DNA: TGTGCCACAGAGTCACAGACGTACTATGGCTACACCTTC
size: NA; length: 18; D: TRBD1; J: TRBJ1-3; V: TRBV9; CDR3: CASSARTGGSVSGNTIYF; DNA: TGTGCCAGCAGCGCCCGGACAGGGGGCTCTGTGTCAGGAAACACCATATATTTT
size: NA; length: 13; D: NA; J: TRBJ2-6; V: TRBV4-1; CDR3: CASSNVGANVLTF; DNA: TGCGCCAGCAGTAACGTGGGGGCCAACGTCCTGACTTTC
size: NA; length: 16; D: TRBD2; J: TRBJ2-3; V: TRBV4-2; CDR3: CASSQESGGTTDTQYF; DNA: TGTGCCAGCAGCCAAGAGAGCGGGGGGACCACAGATACGCAGTATTTT
size: NA; length: 12; D: NA; J: TRBJ1-1; V: TRBV19; CDR3: CASNIDNTEAFF; DNA: TGTGCCAGTAATATAGATAACACTGAAGCTTTCTTT
size: few; length: 15; D: TRBD1; J: TRBJ1-1; V: TRBV14; CDR3: CASSQLGQTNTEAFF; DNA: TGTGCCAGCAGCCAGTTGGGACAGACCAACACTGAAGCTTTCTTT
size: NA; length: 16; D: TRBD1; J: TRBJ2-3; V: TRBV9; CDR3: CASSVVETGGADTQYF; DNA: TGTGCCAGCAGCGTAGTTGAAACAGGGGGCGCAGATACGCAGTATTTT
size: few; length: 13; D: NA; J: TRBJ2-7; V: TRBV6-1; CDR3: CASFRDGPYEQYF; DNA: TGTGCCAGCTTCCGGGACGGACCCTACGAGCAGTACTTC
size: few; length: 15; D: NA; J: TRBJ1-5; V: TRBV15; CDR3: CATSRDGGGGQPQHF; DNA: TGTGCCACCAGCAGAGATGGGGGAGGGGGACAGCCCCAGCATTTT
size: NA; length: 18; D: TRBD1; J: TRBJ2-5; V: TRBV30; CDR3: CAWSVDRGPFVGQETQYF; DNA: TGTGCCTGGAGTGTGGACAGGGGGCCGTTTGTCGGGCAAGAGACCCAGTACTTC
size: NA; length: 15; D: TRBD1; J: TRBJ1-4; V: TRBV27; CDR3: CASTESQGAVEKLFF; DNA: TGTGCCAGCACCGAATCACAGGGGGCAGTTGAAAAACTGTTTTTT
size: large; length: 15; D: NA; J: TRBJ1-1; V: TRBV7-3; CDR3: CASSFAQGPDTEAFF; DNA: TGTGCCAGCAGCTTCGCACAGGGTCCTGACACTGAAGCTTTCTTT